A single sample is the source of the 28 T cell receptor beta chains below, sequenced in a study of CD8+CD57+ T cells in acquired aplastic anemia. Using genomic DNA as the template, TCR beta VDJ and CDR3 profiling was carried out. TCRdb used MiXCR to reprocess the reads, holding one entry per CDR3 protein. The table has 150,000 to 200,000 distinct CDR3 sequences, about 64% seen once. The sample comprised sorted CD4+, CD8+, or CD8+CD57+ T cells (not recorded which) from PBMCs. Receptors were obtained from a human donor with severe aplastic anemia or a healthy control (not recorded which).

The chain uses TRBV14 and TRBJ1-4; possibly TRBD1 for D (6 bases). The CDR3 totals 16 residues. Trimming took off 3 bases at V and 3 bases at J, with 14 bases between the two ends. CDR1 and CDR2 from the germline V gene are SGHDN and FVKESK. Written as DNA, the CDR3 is TGTGCCAGCAGCCATCAACAGGGATTCGCTAATGAAAAACTGTTTTTT. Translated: CASSHQQGFANEKLFF.

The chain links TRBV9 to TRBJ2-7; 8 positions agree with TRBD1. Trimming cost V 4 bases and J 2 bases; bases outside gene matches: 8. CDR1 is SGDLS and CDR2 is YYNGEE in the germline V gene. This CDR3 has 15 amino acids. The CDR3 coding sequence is TGTGCCAGCAGCCCCGAGACAGGGGCGGCCTACGAGCAGTACTTC. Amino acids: CASSPETGAAYEQYF.

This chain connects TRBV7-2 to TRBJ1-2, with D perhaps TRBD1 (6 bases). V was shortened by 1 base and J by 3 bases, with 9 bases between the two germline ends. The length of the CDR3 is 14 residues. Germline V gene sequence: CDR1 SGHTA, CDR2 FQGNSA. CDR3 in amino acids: CASSLGPGDYGYTF. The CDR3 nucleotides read TGTGCCAGCAGCTTAGGACCAGGGGACTATGGCTACACCTTC.

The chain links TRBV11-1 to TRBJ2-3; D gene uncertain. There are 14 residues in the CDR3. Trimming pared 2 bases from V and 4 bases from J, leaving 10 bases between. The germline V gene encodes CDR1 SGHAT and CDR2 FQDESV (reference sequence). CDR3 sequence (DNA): TGTGCCAGCAGCTTATTCCTGCTCCCAGATACGCAGTATTTT. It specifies CASSLFLLPDTQYF. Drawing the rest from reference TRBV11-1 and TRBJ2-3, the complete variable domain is EAEVAQSPRYKITEKSQAVAFWCDPISGHATLYWYRQILGQGPELLVQFQDESVVDDSQLPKDRFSAERLKGVDSTLKIQPAELGDSAMYLCASSLFLLPDTQYFGPGTRLTVL.

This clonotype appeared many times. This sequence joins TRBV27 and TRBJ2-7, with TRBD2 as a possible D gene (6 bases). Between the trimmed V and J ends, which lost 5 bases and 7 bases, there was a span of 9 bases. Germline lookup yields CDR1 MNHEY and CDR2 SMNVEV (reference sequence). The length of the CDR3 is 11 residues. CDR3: CASSPGLEQYF. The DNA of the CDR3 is TGTGCCAGCAGTCCGGGACTGGAGCAGTACTTC.

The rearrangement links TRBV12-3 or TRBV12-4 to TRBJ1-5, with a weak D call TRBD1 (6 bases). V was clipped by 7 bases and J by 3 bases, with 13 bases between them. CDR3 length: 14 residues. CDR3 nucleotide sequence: TGTGCCAGCACCTTGACAGGCCACAATCAGCCCCAGCATTTT. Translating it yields CASTLTGHNQPQHF.

The CDR3 bases are TGCGCCAGCAGTGTACAGGGAACCTACGAGCAGTACTTC. The encoded protein is CASSVQGTYEQYF. J is TRBJ2-7 and V is TRBV10-1; the D gene is possibly TRBD1 (6 bases). Trimming shortened V by 4 bases and J by 2 bases, and 9 bases separated the two germline ends. The CDR3 runs 13 residues. Looked up from germline, CDR1 is WNHNN and CDR2 is SYGVQD (reference sequence).

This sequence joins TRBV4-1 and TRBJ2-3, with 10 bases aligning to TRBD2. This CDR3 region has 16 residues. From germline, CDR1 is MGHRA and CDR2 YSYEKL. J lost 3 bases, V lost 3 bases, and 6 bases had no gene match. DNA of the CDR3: TGCGCCAGCAGCCAGCCAACTAGCGGGATTACAGATACGCAGTATTTT. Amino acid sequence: CASSQPTSGITDTQYF.

As DNA, the CDR3 is TGTGCCACGAAGTTCCTGGGCACTGAAGCTTTCTTT. The encoded protein is CATKFLGTEAFF. The chain links TRBV19 to TRBJ1-1, with unresolved D. There are 12 residues in the CDR3. Germline values: CDR1 LNHDA, CDR2 SQIVND (reference sequence). Trimming removed 10 bases at V and 4 bases at J, with 13 bases between.

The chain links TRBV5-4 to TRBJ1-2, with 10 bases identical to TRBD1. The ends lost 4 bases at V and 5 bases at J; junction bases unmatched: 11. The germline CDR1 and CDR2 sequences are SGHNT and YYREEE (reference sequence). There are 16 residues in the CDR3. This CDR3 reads CASSLAAGQGVYGYTF. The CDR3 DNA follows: TGTGCCAGCAGCCTCGCCGCTGGACAGGGGGTATATGGCTACACCTTC.

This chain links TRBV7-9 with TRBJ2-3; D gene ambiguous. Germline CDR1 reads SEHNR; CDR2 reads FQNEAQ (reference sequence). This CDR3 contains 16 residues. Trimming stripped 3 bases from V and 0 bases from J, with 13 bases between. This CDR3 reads CASSFVSSPSTDTQYF. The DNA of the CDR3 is TGTGCCAGCAGCTTTGTTAGCAGCCCCAGCACAGATACGCAGTATTTT.

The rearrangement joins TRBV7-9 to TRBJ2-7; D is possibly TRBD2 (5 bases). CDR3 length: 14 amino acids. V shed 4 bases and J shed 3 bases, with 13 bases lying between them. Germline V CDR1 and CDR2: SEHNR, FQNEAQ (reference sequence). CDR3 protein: CASSSSGKNYEQYF. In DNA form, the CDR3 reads TGTGCCAGCAGCTCGTCCGGGAAAAACTACGAGCAGTACTTC. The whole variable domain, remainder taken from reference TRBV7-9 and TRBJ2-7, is DTGVSQNPRHKITKRGQNVTFRCDPISEHNRLYWYRQTLGQGPEFLTYFQNEAQLEKSRLLSDRFSAERPKGSFSTLEIQRTEQGDSAMYLCASSSSGKNYEQYFGPGTRLTVT.

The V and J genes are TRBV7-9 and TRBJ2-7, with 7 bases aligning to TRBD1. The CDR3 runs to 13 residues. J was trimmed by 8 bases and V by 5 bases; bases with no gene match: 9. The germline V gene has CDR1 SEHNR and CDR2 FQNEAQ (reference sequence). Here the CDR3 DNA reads TGTGCCAGCAGCCAATCGACAGGGACAAAGCAGTACGTC. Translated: CASSQSTGTKQYV.

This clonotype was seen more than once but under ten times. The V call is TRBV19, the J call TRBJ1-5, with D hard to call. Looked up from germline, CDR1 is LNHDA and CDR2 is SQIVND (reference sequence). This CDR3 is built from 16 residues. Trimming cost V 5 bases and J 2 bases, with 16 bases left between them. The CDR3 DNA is TGTGCCAGTAGTCCGCCATTAAAAGGTCGCAATCAGCCCCAGCATTTT. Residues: CASSPPLKGRNQPQHF. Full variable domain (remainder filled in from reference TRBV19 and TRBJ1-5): DGGITQSPKYLFRKEGQNVTLSCEQNLNHDAMYWYRQDPGQGLRLIYYSQIVNDFQKGDIAEGYSVSREKKESFPLTVTSAQKNPTAFYLCASSPPLKGRNQPQHFGDGTRLSIL.

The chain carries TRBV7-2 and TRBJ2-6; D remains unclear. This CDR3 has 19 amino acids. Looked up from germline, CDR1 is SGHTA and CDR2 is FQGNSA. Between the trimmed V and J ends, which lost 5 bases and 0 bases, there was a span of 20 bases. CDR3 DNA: TGTGCCAGCAGCCCCCCGTGGTTCGGTCACAGCTCTGGGGCCAACGTCCTGACTTTC. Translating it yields CASSPPWFGHSSGANVLTF.

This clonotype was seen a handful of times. CDR3 region: CASSGRTGGWETQYF. CDR3 bases: TGTGCCAGCAGTGGAAGGACAGGGGGATGGGAGACCCAGTACTTC. This sequence joins TRBV2 and TRBJ2-5; 10 bases match TRBD1. CDR1 is SNHLY and CDR2 is FYNNEI in the germline V gene. The CDR3 contains 15 residues. Trimming at V came to 4 bases and at J to 5 bases, leaving 7 bases not matched to a gene.

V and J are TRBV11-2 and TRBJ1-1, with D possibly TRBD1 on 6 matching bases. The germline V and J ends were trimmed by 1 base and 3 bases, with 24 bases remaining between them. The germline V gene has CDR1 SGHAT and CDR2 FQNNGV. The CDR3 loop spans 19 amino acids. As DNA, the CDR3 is TGTGCCAGCAGCTTAGCTCCCGGGGGCGGTGATGGTTGGGACACTGAAGCTTTCTTT. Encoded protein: CASSLAPGGGDGWDTEAFF.

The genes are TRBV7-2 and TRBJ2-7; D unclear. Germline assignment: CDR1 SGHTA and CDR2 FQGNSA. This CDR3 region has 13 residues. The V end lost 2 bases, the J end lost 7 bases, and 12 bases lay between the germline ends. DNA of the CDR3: TGTGCCAGCAGCTTAACAGTCCTTTGGGAGCAGTACTTC. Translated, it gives CASSLTVLWEQYF.

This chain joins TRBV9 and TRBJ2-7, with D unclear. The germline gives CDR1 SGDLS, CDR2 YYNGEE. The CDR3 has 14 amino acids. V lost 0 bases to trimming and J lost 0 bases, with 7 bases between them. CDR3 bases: TGTGCCAGCAGCGTAGGAGTCCTCTCCTACGAGCAGTACTTC. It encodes CASSVGVLSYEQYF.

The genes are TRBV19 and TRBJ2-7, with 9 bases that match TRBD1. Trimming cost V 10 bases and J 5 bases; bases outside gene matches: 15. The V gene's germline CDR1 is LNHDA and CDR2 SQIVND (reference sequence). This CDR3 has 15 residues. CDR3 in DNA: TGTGCCACCACTCACCCGGGACAGGGCCCTCACGAGCAGTACTTC. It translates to CATTHPGQGPHEQYF.

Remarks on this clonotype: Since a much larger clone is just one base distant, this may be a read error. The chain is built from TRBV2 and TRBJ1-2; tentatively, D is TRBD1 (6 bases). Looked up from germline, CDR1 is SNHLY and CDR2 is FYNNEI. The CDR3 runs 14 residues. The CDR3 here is CASSIPDSNYGYAF. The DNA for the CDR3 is TGTGCCAGCAGCATCCCGGACAGTAACTATGGCTACGCCTTC.

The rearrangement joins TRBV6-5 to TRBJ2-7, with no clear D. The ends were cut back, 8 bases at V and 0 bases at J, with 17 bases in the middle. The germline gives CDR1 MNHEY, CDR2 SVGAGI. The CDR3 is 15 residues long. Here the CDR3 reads CASLTDTYDSYEQYF. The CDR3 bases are TGTGCCAGCCTTACCGACACGTACGACTCCTACGAGCAGTACTTC.

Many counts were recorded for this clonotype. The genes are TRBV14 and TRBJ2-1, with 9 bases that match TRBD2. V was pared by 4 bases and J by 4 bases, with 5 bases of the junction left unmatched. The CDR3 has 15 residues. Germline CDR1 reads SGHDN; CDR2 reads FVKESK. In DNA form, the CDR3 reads TGTGCCAGCAGCCTTAGCGGGGGAGCTTACAATGAGCAGTTCTTC. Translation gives CASSLSGGAYNEQFF. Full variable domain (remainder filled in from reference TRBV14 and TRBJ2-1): EAGVTQFPSHSVIEKGQTVTLRCDPISGHDNLYWYRRVMGKEIKFLLHFVKESKQDESGMPNNRFLAERTGGTYSTLKVQPAELEDSGVYFCASSLSGGAYNEQFFGPGTRLTVL.

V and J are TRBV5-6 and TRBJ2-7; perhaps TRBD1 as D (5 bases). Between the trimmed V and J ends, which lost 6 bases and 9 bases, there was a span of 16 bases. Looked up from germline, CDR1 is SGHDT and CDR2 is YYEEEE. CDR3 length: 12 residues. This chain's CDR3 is CASKLDKGLQYF. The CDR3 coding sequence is TGTGCCAGCAAGTTGGACAAGGGTCTGCAGTACTTC.

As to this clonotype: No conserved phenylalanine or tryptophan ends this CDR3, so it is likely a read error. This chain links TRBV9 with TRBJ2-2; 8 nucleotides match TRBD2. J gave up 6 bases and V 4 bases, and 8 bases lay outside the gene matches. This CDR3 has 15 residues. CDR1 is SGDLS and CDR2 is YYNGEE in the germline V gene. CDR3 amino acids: CASSPSGGSAGELFS. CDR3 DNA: TGTGCCAGCAGCCCCAGCGGGGGATCAGCCGGGGAGCTGTTTTCT.

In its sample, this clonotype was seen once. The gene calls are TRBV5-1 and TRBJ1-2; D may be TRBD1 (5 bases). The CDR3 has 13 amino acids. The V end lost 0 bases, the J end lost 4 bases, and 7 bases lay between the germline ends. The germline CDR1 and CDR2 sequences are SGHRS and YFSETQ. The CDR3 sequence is CASSLDGGYGYTF. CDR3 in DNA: TGCGCCAGCAGCTTGGATGGGGGCTATGGCTACACCTTC.

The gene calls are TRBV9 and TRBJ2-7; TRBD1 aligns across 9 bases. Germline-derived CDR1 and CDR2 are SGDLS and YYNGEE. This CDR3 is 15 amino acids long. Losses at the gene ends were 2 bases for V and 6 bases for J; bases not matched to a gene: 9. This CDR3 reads CASSVGGDRVAEQYF. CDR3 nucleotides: TGTGCCAGCAGCGTCGGAGGGGACAGGGTCGCCGAGCAGTACTTC.

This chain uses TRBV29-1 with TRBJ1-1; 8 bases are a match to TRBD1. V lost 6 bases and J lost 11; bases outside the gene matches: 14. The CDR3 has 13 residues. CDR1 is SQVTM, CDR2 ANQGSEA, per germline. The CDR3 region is CSVLPGQVIEAFF. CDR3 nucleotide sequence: TGCAGCGTGCTGCCGGGACAGGTGATTGAGGCTTTCTTT.